These T cell receptor beta chains were read from a single sample in a study of blood T cells in healthy people across ages. TCRdb redid the calling of the 5' RACE reads with MiXCR, one entry per CDR3 protein. The sample lists some 900,000 distinct CDR3 sequences, under 50% occurring once. Sequenced sample: blood. The source of these receptors is a man aged 30 to 45 in good health. CDR3s include the opening cysteine and the closing phenylalanine or tryptophan. The D gene is left open where the match is weak. Expanded clones get a size class; other rows say once, few or many, or leave the size out.

.	TRBV6-2/TRBV6-3	TRBJ2-5	.	TGTGCCAGCAGTTATCGGGCGGCAAATGAGCAGTACTTC	CASSYRAANEQYF
.	TRBV10-3	TRBJ2-1	.	TGTGCCATCAGTGAGACTAAGGACAATGAGCAGTTCTTC	CAISETKDNEQFF
many	TRBV12-3/TRBV12-4	TRBJ2-3	.	TGTGCCAGCAGCTTAGGTGGGGGTTCAGATACGCAGTATTTT	CASSLGGGSDTQYF
many	TRBV20-1	TRBJ2-5	.	TGCAGTGCTAGCGAGAACCAAGAGACCCAGTACTTC	CSASENQETQYF
.	TRBV7-2	TRBJ1-5	.	TGTGCCAGCAGCACCCGGGGGGATCAGCCCCAGCATTTT	CASSTRGDQPQHF
.	TRBV12-5	TRBJ2-4	TRBD1	TGTGCTAGTGGCCGCACCCGGGACAGGGAAAGGGTCAAAAACATTCAGTACTTC	CASGRTRDRERVKNIQYF
.	TRBV28	TRBJ2-7	.	TGTGCCAGCAGCCGCGCGGGGTTCCACAAGCAGTACTTC	CASSRAGFHKQYF
.	TRBV14	TRBJ2-1	TRBD1	TGTGCCAGCAGCCGACAGGGTCAGCCCTACAATGAGCAGTTCTTC	CASSRQGQPYNEQFF
.	TRBV5-6	TRBJ1-1	.	TGTGCCAGCAACGGCCAAGAGAACACTGAAGCTTTCTTT	CASNGQENTEAFF
.	TRBV12-3/TRBV12-4	TRBJ2-1	TRBD2	TGTGCCAGCAGTTTGGCTAGCGGGGACAATGAGCAGTTCTTC	CASSLASGDNEQFF
.	TRBV27	TRBJ1-5	TRBD1	TGTGCCAGCAGTCCTAGGGACAGCCAGTTTAGCAATCAGCCCCAGCATTTT	CASSPRDSQFSNQPQHF
.	TRBV29-1	TRBJ1-2	TRBD1	TGCAACACCATGACAGGGGGTGTCGGAGGCTACACCTTC	CNTMTGGVGGYTF
.	TRBV12-3/TRBV12-4	TRBJ1-2	.	TGTGCCAGCAGTGTTCTGCGTCACTATGGCTACACCTTC	CASSVLRHYGYTF
.	TRBV14	TRBJ1-2	.	TGTGCCAGCAGCCAAGATCGAGGGGGTGCGTATGGCTACACCTTC	CASSQDRGGAYGYTF
.	TRBV6-5	TRBJ2-2	.	TGTGCCAGCAGCCCGTCGACAGTGGGAAACACCGGGGAGCTGTTTTTT	CASSPSTVGNTGELFF
few	TRBV25-1	TRBJ2-5	.	TGTGCCAGCAGTGAAGCAGGGGCCCAGTACTTC	CASSEAGAQYF
.	TRBV9	TRBJ2-7	.	TGTGCCAGGACCCCAAGGGCCCCCATATACGAGCAGTACTTC	CARTPRAPIYEQYF
many	TRBV5-1	TRBJ2-5	TRBD2	TGCGCCAGCAGCCTGACCGGACTAGCGGCGCAAGAGACCCAGTACTTC	CASSLTGLAAQETQYF
few	TRBV20-1	TRBJ2-3	.	TGCAGTGCTATTACATCGACAGCCTTTAGCACAGATACGCAGTATTTT	CSAITSTAFSTDTQYF
.	TRBV6-5	TRBJ2-4	.	TGTGCCAGCAGTTACTCCGTTACGGGGGCCTCCAAAAACATTCAGTACTTC	CASSYSVTGASKNIQYF
.	TRBV3-1	TRBJ2-1	TRBD2	TGTGCCAGCAGCCAAGGGGTGGCGGGAGTCTTTAGGGTGCAGTTCTTC	CASSQGVAGVFRVQFF
.	TRBV7-9	TRBJ2-3	TRBD1	TGTGCCAGCAGTAACAGGGGACCACGCACAGATACGCAGTATTTT	CASSNRGPRTDTQYF
.	TRBV6-5	TRBJ2-7	.	TGTGCCAGCAGTTACGGGGTTGGGAGGTCCTACGAGCAGTACTTC	CASSYGVGRSYEQYF
.	TRBV20-1	TRBJ1-5	TRBD1	TGCAGTGCTCAGACCGGGACAGGGGTATTAAGGAGCAGTCAGCCCCAGCATTTT	CSAQTGTGVLRSSQPQHF
.	TRBV6-5	TRBJ2-1	.	TGTGCCAGCAGCCATAACTCGTTGGACCTACCCAATGAGCAGTTCTTC	CASSHNSLDLPNEQFF
few	TRBV4-2	TRBJ1-5	TRBD1	TGTGCCAGCAGCCCGGACCGGGACAGAGATAGCAATCAGCCCCAGCATTTT	CASSPDRDRDSNQPQHF
.	TRBV25-1	TRBJ2-7	.	TGTGCCAGCAGTCTTCCAGGGACCCCTACCTACGAGCAGTACTTC	CASSLPGTPTYEQYF
.	TRBV20-1	TRBJ2-1	TRBD1	TGCAGTGCTGCACGGCCTAATCGGGACAGGGCAGGGAATGAGCAGTTCTTC	CSAARPNRDRAGNEQFF
.	TRBV7-9	TRBJ1-1	TRBD1	TGTGCCAGCAGCCCGGGACAGGGACCGTCTGACACTGAAGCTTTCTTT	CASSPGQGPSDTEAFF
.	TRBV2	TRBJ2-1	.	TGTGCCAGCAGGGCCTTGGGTGAGCAGTTCTTC	CASRALGEQFF
few	TRBV7-9	TRBJ2-3	.	TGTGCCAGCAGCTTGGCCCAATACGGGTTGAGCACAGATACGCAGTATTTT	CASSLAQYGLSTDTQYF
once	TRBV9	TRBJ2-7	TRBD2	TGTGCCAGCGGCTCTCAGACTAGCGGGGCCTACGAGCAGTACTTC	CASGSQTSGAYEQYF
.	TRBV4-2	TRBJ2-5	.	TGTGCCAGCAGCCAAGACCACCGGGTAGGAGAGACCCAGTACTTC	CASSQDHRVGETQYF
.	TRBV12-3/TRBV12-4	TRBJ1-1	.	TGTGCCAGCAGTTCTGAGGTCACTGAAGCTTTCTTT	CASSSEVTEAFF
few	TRBV10-3	TRBJ1-5	.	TGTGCCATCAGTGAAAGGGATAGCAATCAGCCCCAGCATTTT	CAISERDSNQPQHF
.	TRBV5-6	TRBJ1-1	.	TGTGCCAGCAGTGTGGACACTGAAGCTTTCTTT	CASSVDTEAFF
.	TRBV5-1	TRBJ2-2	TRBD1	TGCGCCAGCAGCCGTGGACAGGGTGCGGACACCGGGGAGCTGTTTTTT	CASSRGQGADTGELFF
.	TRBV20-1	TRBJ2-2	.	TGCAGTGCTAGAGAAAAGCCGAACACCGGGGAGCTGTTTTTT	CSAREKPNTGELFF
.	TRBV7-3	TRBJ2-1	.	TGTGCCAGCAGCCAAGGGGCTAGCGAGTACAATGAGCAGTTCTTC	CASSQGASEYNEQFF
few	TRBV4-3	TRBJ2-1	TRBD1	TGTGCCAGCAGCCAAGGACAGGGGTCCTACAATGAGCAGTTCTTC	CASSQGQGSYNEQFF
.	TRBV20-1	TRBJ1-5	.	TGCAGTGCTAGTTCTGGTCAGCCCCAGCATTTT	CSASSGQPQHF
many	TRBV20-1	TRBJ2-6	.	TGCAGTGTATCCTGGGCCAACGTCCTGACTTTC	CSVSWANVLTF
.	TRBV7-2	TRBJ2-1	TRBD2	TGTGCCAGCAGCTCTGCCGGGACTAGCGGCTCCTACAATGAGCAGTTCTTC	CASSSAGTSGSYNEQFF
.	TRBV6-2/TRBV6-3	TRBJ2-7	TRBD1	TGTACCAGCAGTTACTCGAGAAGACAGGGTATCTACGAGCAGTACTTC	CTSSYSRRQGIYEQYF
.	TRBV29-1	TRBJ2-3	.	TGCAGCGGATTGGGGGGTATCACAGATACGCAGTATTTT	CSGLGGITDTQYF
few	TRBV2	TRBJ2-1	TRBD2	TGTGCCAGCAGTGAAGACACTAGCGGCTCCTACAATGAGCAGTTCTTC	CASSEDTSGSYNEQFF
few	TRBV29-1	TRBJ1-5	TRBD1	TGCAGCGTTGCCGGACAGGATAGCAATCAGCCCCAGCATTTT	CSVAGQDSNQPQHF
few	TRBV7-8	TRBJ1-2	.	TGTGCCAGCAGCTTAGCGGAAGGGGGGCGCTGGGGCTACACCTTC	CASSLAEGGRWGYTF
.	TRBV2	TRBJ2-7	.	TGTGCCAGCATGGGGCAGGACTACGAGCAGTACTTC	CASMGQDYEQYF
few	TRBV10-3	TRBJ1-5	.	TGTGCCATCAGTGGGCGGAATAGCAATCAGCCCCAGCATTTT	CAISGRNSNQPQHF